The rows below give T cell receptor beta chains drawn from one sample of a study of identical twins. TCRdb ran MiXCR on the 5' RACE reads and lists one entry per CDR3 protein. Of a few hundred thousand distinct CDR3 sequences detected, approximately 8% appear once; the ten largest clones hold approximately 2%. These sequences were also reported in another study, on yellow fever vaccine responses in identical twins.

Specimen: memory (CD45RO+) T cells sorted from blood. The receptors stem from a woman aged 18-30 years in good health. CDR3s include the opening cysteine and the closing phenylalanine or tryptophan. The order of the fields is J gene, D gene, CDR3 length, V gene, clone size, CDR3 protein, CDR3 DNA. D genes are given only for firm matches. Clone size is not always given. Where it is, it says once, few, many or a class for expanded clones.

>TRBJ2-1|TRBD2|16|TRBV10-1|-
CASGKQLAGGRNEQFF
TGCGCCAGCGGAAAGCAACTAGCGGGAGGGAGGAATGAGCAGTTCTTC
>TRBJ1-5|-|16|TRBV4-1|many
CASSPWEGSGNQPQHF
TGCGCCAGCAGCCCCTGGGAGGGATCCGGCAATCAGCCCCAGCATTTT
>TRBJ2-6|-|13|TRBV20-1|many
CSARSSGANVLTF
TGCAGTGCTAGAAGTTCTGGGGCCAACGTCCTGACTTTC
>TRBJ1-3|-|16|TRBV6-1|many
CASTPTDRISGNTIYF
TGTGCCAGCACCCCGACGGACCGAATCTCTGGAAACACCATATATTTT
>TRBJ2-1|TRBD2|19|TRBV5-1|few
CASSLAAIAGGPTYNEQFF
TGCGCCAGCAGCTTGGCCGCGATAGCGGGGGGCCCAACATACAATGAGCAGTTCTTC
>TRBJ1-1|TRBD1|15|TRBV28|-
CASSKMGQPNTEAFF
TGTGCCAGCAGCAAAATGGGACAGCCTAACACTGAAGCTTTCTTT
>TRBJ1-2|-|12|TRBV12-3/TRBV12-4|few
CASSLGRWGYTF
TGTGCCAGCAGTTTGGGCAGGTGGGGCTACACCTTC
>TRBJ2-3|TRBD2|17|TRBV5-1|-
CASSPGASGGATDTQYF
TGCGCCAGCAGCCCAGGCGCTAGCGGGGGGGCCACAGATACGCAGTATTTT
>TRBJ2-7|-|15|TRBV20-1|many
CSVLTPGTGSYEQYF
TGCAGTGTCCTAACCCCCGGGACTGGCTCCTACGAGCAGTACTTC
>TRBJ2-1|TRBD2|20|TRBV3-1|few
CASSQDIVGAGGSSYNEQFF
TGTGCCAGCAGCCAAGATATCGTCGGGGCGGGGGGCAGCTCCTACAATGAGCAGTTCTTC
>TRBJ2-1|-|15|TRBV3-1|many
CASSQQGGRRDEQFF
TGTGCCAGCAGCCAACAGGGGGGGCGGCGAGATGAGCAGTTCTTC
>TRBJ2-1|-|18|TRBV4-1|-
CASSPRWGQGITYNEQFF
TGCGCCAGCAGCCCCAGGTGGGGCCAGGGTATCACCTACAATGAGCAGTTCTTC
>TRBJ2-3|-|14|TRBV13|-
CASSPVRGTDTQYF
TGTGCCAGCAGCCCAGTCCGCGGCACAGATACGCAGTATTTT
>TRBJ2-1|-|20|TRBV24-1|many
CATSGSPGISYPSSYNEQFF
TGTGCCACCAGTGGTTCCCCCGGGATATCCTACCCGAGCTCCTACAATGAGCAGTTCTTC
>TRBJ1-4|TRBD1|14|TRBV27|few
CASSLGQPNAGLFF
TGTGCCAGCAGTTTGGGACAGCCTAATGCTGGACTGTTTTTT
>TRBJ2-1|TRBD2|14|TRBV7-2|few
CASTRPGTSGTQFF
TGTGCCAGCACCAGACCCGGGACTAGCGGGACCCAGTTCTTC
>TRBJ1-6|-|14|TRBV5-6|-
CASSGRLDNSPLHF
TGTGCCAGCAGCGGCCGGTTAGATAATTCACCCCTCCACTTT
>TRBJ2-5|TRBD1|13|TRBV6-6|-
CASTRTGGETQYF
TGTGCCAGCACTCGGACAGGGGGAGAGACCCAGTACTTC
>TRBJ2-1|-|15|TRBV6-4|-
CASSDSDEAGNEQFF
TGTGCCAGCAGTGACTCAGACGAGGCTGGAAATGAGCAGTTCTTC
>TRBJ2-1|-|15|TRBV9|-
CASSLGGALNNEQFF
TGTGCCAGCAGCTTAGGGGGGGCGCTCAACAATGAGCAGTTCTTC
>TRBJ2-6|-|19|TRBV9|few
CASSVGRGLGSSGANVLTF
TGTGCCAGCAGCGTGGGCAGGGGCTTAGGATCCTCTGGGGCCAACGTCCTGACTTTC
>TRBJ2-2|-|13|TRBV7-7|many
CASSPHSTGELFF
TGTGCCAGCAGCCCTCATAGCACCGGGGAGCTGTTTTTT
>TRBJ1-5|-|15|TRBV28|many
CASSLYRGSNQPQHF
TGTGCCAGCAGTTTATATAGGGGGAGCAATCAGCCCCAGCATTTT
>TRBJ1-5|-|11|TRBV6-1|many
CASARGQPQHF
TGTGCCAGCGCCAGAGGCCAGCCCCAGCATTTT
>TRBJ2-1|-|16|TRBV6-4|many
CASSDSGGGGADEQFF
TGTGCCAGCAGTGACTCGGGGGGAGGTGGGGCTGATGAGCAGTTCTTC
>TRBJ2-1|TRBD2|16|TRBV20-1|-
CSGPRLAGAPGNEQFF
TGCAGTGGCCCTCGACTAGCGGGGGCCCCGGGTAATGAGCAGTTCTTC
>TRBJ2-1|TRBD2|16|TRBV20-1|few
CSARDGGLAGVNEQFF
TGCAGTGCTAGAGATGGGGGACTAGCGGGAGTCAATGAGCAGTTCTTC
>TRBJ2-1|-|14|TRBV6-2/TRBV6-3|many
CASSYEGGSDEQFF
TGTGCCAGCAGTTACGAGGGGGGGAGCGATGAGCAGTTCTTC
>TRBJ2-3|TRBD1|12|TRBV9|-
CASSVGGTGKYF
TGTGCCAGCAGCGTAGGGGGGACAGGGAAGTATTTT
>TRBJ2-2|TRBD1|15|TRBV11-2|many
CASSLGDRVAGELFF
TGTGCCAGCAGCTTGGGGGACAGGGTAGCCGGGGAGCTGTTTTTT
>TRBJ2-7|-|14|TRBV12-5|few
CASGLVHRAGEQYF
TGTGCTAGTGGTTTGGTCCACAGGGCCGGCGAGCAGTACTTC
>TRBJ2-6|TRBD1|17|TRBV28|-
CASRRGQGKSGANVLTF
TGTGCCAGCAGGAGGGGACAGGGAAAATCTGGGGCCAACGTCCTGACTTTC
>TRBJ2-1|TRBD2|11|TRBV6-6|-
CATAGGSEQFF
TGTGCCACTGCGGGGGGGAGTGAGCAGTTCTTC
>TRBJ2-5|-|13|TRBV6-6|-
CASSWMGQETQYF
TGTGCCAGCAGTTGGATGGGCCAAGAGACCCAGTACTTC
>TRBJ2-1|TRBD1|14|TRBV12-3/TRBV12-4|many
CASSLRTGYNEQFF
TGTGCCAGCAGTCTCAGGACAGGGTACAATGAGCAGTTCTTC
>TRBJ2-1|TRBD2|17|TRBV11-3|many
CASSFVISGRAGNEQFF
TGTGCCAGCAGCTTCGTCATCAGCGGGAGGGCCGGTAATGAGCAGTTCTTC
>TRBJ2-3|-|14|TRBV20-1|-
CSAQLQGGSDTQYF
TGCAGTGCTCAGCTACAGGGCGGTTCAGATACGCAGTATTTT
>TRBJ2-1|-|13|TRBV5-1|many
CASSLFQHNEQFF
TGCGCCAGCAGCTTGTTCCAACACAATGAGCAGTTCTTC
>TRBJ2-7|TRBD2|15|TRBV2|many
CASSDRTSGRDEQYF
TGTGCCAGCAGTGACAGGACTAGCGGGAGAGACGAGCAGTACTTC
>TRBJ2-6|-|17|TRBV19|few
CASTPGQGYSGANVLTF
TGTGCCAGTACCCCGGGGCAGGGATACTCTGGGGCCAACGTCCTGACTTTC
>TRBJ1-5|TRBD1|16|TRBV4-1|-
CASSPVRGPLYQPQHF
TGCGCCAGCAGCCCGGTCAGGGGGCCCCTTTATCAGCCCCAGCATTTT
>TRBJ1-5|TRBD1|14|TRBV19|-
CASRRTGGKQPQHF
TGTGCCAGTAGAAGGACAGGGGGGAAGCAGCCCCAGCATTTT
>TRBJ1-6|TRBD1|16|TRBV3-1|many
CASSLGQNLIGSPLHF
TGTGCCAGCAGCCTGGGACAGAACCTTATAGGTTCACCCCTCCACTTT
>TRBJ2-2|-|13|TRBV12-3/TRBV12-4|few
CASSFRETGELFF
TGTGCCAGCAGTTTTAGAGAAACCGGGGAGCTGTTTTTT
>TRBJ2-1|TRBD2|16|TRBV11-2|many
CASSLESSGLVNEQFF
TGTGCCAGCAGCTTAGAGTCTAGCGGGCTGGTGAATGAGCAGTTCTTC
>TRBJ2-7|TRBD1|14|TRBV7-2|many
CASSRDRVLYEQYF
TGTGCCAGCAGCCGGGACAGGGTTTTGTACGAGCAGTACTTC
>TRBJ1-1|-|16|TRBV28|-
CASSLFPRDIRTEAFF
TGTGCCAGCAGTTTATTCCCCCGGGACATTCGCACTGAAGCTTTCTTT
>TRBJ1-4|TRBD1|14|TRBV20-1|few
CSAKTGGQSEKLFF
TGCAGTGCTAAGACAGGGGGCCAGAGTGAAAAACTGTTTTTT
>TRBJ2-3|-|15|TRBV25-1|few
CASSELGRGTDTQYF
TGTGCCAGCAGTGAATTAGGGAGAGGCACAGATACGCAGTATTTT
>TRBJ2-5|-|17|TRBV5-1|-
CASSPLVTGGSQETQYF
TGCGCCAGCAGCCCCCTGGTGACGGGGGGCTCGCAAGAGACCCAGTACTTC
>TRBJ2-4|-|16|TRBV3-1|many
CASSQGPPGAKNIQYF
TGTGCCAGCAGCCAAGGTCCCCCTGGGGCCAAAAACATTCAGTACTTC
>TRBJ2-1|TRBD2|15|TRBV7-8|-
CASSLLAGLGNEQFF
TGTGCCAGCAGCTTACTAGCGGGATTAGGCAATGAGCAGTTCTTC
>TRBJ1-6|-|17|TRBV15|many
CATSREAGGRDNSPLHF
TGTGCCACCAGCAGAGAAGCGGGGGGACGGGATAATTCACCCCTCCACTTT